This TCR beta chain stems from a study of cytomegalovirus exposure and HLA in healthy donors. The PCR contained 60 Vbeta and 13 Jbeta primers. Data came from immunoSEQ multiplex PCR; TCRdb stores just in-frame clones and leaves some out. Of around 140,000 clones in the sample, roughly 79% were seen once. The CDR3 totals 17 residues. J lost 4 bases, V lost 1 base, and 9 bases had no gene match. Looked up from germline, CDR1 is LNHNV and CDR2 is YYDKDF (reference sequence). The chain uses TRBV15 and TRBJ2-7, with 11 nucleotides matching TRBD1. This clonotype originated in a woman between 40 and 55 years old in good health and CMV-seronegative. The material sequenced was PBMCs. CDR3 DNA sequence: TGTGCCACCAGCAGAGCCCGGGACAGGGGGGGTGGGTACGAGCAGTACTTC. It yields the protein CATSRARDRGGGYEQYF.